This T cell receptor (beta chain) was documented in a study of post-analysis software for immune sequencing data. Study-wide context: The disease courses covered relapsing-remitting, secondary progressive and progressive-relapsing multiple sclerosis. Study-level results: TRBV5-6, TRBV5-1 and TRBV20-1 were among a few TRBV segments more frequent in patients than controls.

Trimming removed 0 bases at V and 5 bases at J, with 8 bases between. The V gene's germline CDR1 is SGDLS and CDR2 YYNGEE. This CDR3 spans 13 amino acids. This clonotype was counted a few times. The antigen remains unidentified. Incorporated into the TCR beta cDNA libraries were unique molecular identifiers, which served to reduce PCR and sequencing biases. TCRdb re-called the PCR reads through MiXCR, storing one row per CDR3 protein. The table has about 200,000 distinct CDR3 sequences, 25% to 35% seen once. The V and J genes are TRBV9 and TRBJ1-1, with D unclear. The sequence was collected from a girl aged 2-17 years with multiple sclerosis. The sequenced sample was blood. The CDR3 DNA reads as TGTGCCAGCAGCGTAGGAGGTTCTACTGAAGCTTTCTTT. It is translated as CASSVGGSTEAFF.